The 21 T cell receptor beta chains reported below all come from one sample, sequenced in a study of blood T cell repertoires in COVID-19. Produced via immunoSEQ multiplex PCR; TCRdb's table is partial and in-frame only. The sample contains 60,000 to 85,000 clones, approximately 84% of which appear only once. The source material was peripheral blood. The source is a man in his sixties or seventies with acute or convalescent COVID-19.

Of note for this clone: The junction departs from germline at one end; a sequencing error may be responsible. The genes are TRBV7-8 and TRBJ2-1; a possible D gene is TRBD1 (6 bases). The germline V gene has CDR1 SGHVS and CDR2 FQNEAQ. The CDR3 sequence is 14 residues long. The CDR3 DNA follows: TGTGCCAGCAGATTAGACAGGAACTACAATGAGCAGTTCTTC. It specifies CASRLDRNYNEQFF.

The chain is built from TRBV6-2 or TRBV6-3 and TRBJ2-7, with TRBD1 matching over 9 bases. CDR1 is MNHEY, CDR2 SVGEGT, per germline. Germline trimming cut 2 bases from V and 6 bases from J; bases unmatched to any gene: 5. This CDR3 region has 14 residues. This CDR3 is CASSYPGTGFEQYF. In DNA, the CDR3 is TGTGCCAGCAGTTACCCCGGGACAGGGTTCGAGCAGTACTTC.

The chain recombines TRBV6-5 with TRBJ1-2; D gene unclear. Trimming removed 2 bases from V and 4 bases from J, with 14 bases in between. Germline CDR1 and CDR2: MNHEY and SVGAGI. This CDR3 has 15 amino acids. The CDR3 DNA reads as TGTGCCAGCAGTTACAGGAACAGCCAAATCTATGGCTACACCTTC. Encoded protein: CASSYRNSQIYGYTF.

V is TRBV3-1 (or the pseudogene TRBV3-2) and J is TRBJ2-1, with TRBD2 matching over 8 bases. The CDR3 runs 14 residues. Losses at the gene ends were 4 bases for V and 5 bases for J; bases not matched to a gene: 4. Germline assignment: CDR1 LGHDT and CDR2 YNNKEL (reference sequence). CDR3 loop: CASSLSGIHNEQFF. The CDR3 region has the DNA TGTGCCAGCAGCCTTAGCGGGATCCACAATGAGCAGTTCTTC.

V is TRBV6-5 and J is TRBJ1-2, with 8 bases identical to TRBD1. V dropped 5 bases and J dropped 5; count of bases not matched to a gene: 4. This CDR3 comprises 13 residues. Germline V CDR1 and CDR2: MNHEY, SVGAGI. The CDR3 DNA reads as TGTGCCAGCAGTCAGGACAGGGTATATGGCTACACCTTC. Translation: CASSQDRVYGYTF.

The CDR3 here is CASSLVREPVSPLHF. The DNA for the CDR3 is TGTGCCAGCAGCTTAGTCCGGGAGCCGGTTTCACCCCTCCACTTT. The V and J genes are TRBV11-2 and TRBJ1-6, with unresolved D. Germline V CDR1 and CDR2: SGHAT, FQNNGV. The V gene lost 1 base and the J gene lost 9 bases, with 13 bases spanning the gap. There are 15 residues in the CDR3.

The chain combines TRBV7-9 with TRBJ2-7, with 12 nucleotides matching TRBD2. This CDR3 comprises 13 residues. Germline assignment: CDR1 SEHNR and CDR2 FQNEAQ (reference sequence). V lost 3 bases and J lost 6; bases outside the gene matches: 0. The chain's CDR3 is CASSLTSGSEQYF. CDR3 coding DNA: TGTGCCAGCAGCTTGACTAGCGGGAGCGAGCAGTACTTC.

This clone was observed a single time. The chain links TRBV6-5 to TRBJ2-7, with TRBD2 matching over 11 bases. The J segment lost 7 bases and the V segment lost 1 base, leaving 9 bases of the junction unmatched. The CDR3 totals 16 residues. Germline-derived CDR1 and CDR2 are MNHEY and SVGAGI. The CDR3: CASSYLGTSGPWEQYF. CDR3 coding DNA: TGTGCCAGCAGTTACTTAGGGACTAGCGGACCCTGGGAGCAGTACTTC.

This chain joins TRBV27 and TRBJ1-5; possibly TRBD1 for D (6 bases). CDR3 length: 14 residues. Germline V gene lookup returns CDR1 MNHEY and CDR2 SMNVEV (reference sequence). Trimming removed 2 bases at V and 7 bases at J, with 12 bases between. The CDR3 region has the DNA TGTGCCAGCAGTTTAGCCAGGGGAGACCAGCCCCAGCATTTT. This sequence encodes CASSLARGDQPQHF.

The chain couples TRBV7-3 to TRBJ2-6; 7 bases fit TRBD2. CDR1 SGHTA and CDR2 FQGTGA come from the germline V gene. J was trimmed by 2 bases and V by 5 bases; bases with no gene match: 3. CDR3 length equals 15 residues. CDR3 loop: CASSPAGAGANVLTF. CDR3 bases: TGTGCCAGCAGCCCGGCGGGGGCTGGGGCCAACGTCCTGACTTTC.

J is TRBJ2-1 and V is TRBV5-1, with D maybe TRBD2 (5 bases). CDR3 length: 14 residues. CDR1 SGHRS and CDR2 YFSETQ come from the germline V gene. Trimming stripped 2 bases from V and 6 bases from J, with 12 bases between. The CDR3 sequence is CASSLGGPPNEQFF. For the CDR3, the DNA is TGCGCCAGCAGCTTAGGCGGGCCCCCCAATGAGCAGTTCTTC.

This clone occurred once. The chain employs TRBV11-3 and TRBJ2-1, with D uncertain. CDR1 SGHNT and CDR2 YENEEA come from the germline V gene. Between the trimmed V and J ends, which lost 5 bases and 5 bases, there was a span of 10 bases. CDR3 length: 13 amino acids. The CDR3 loop is CASSQEDDNEQFF. The DNA of the CDR3 is TGTGCCAGCAGCCAGGAAGACGACAATGAGCAGTTCTTC.

V usage is TRBV6-2 or TRBV6-3 and J usage is TRBJ1-2, with no clear D. CDR3 size: 14 residues. Trimming removed 2 bases from V and 2 bases from J, with 9 bases in between. CDR1 is MNHEY and CDR2 is SVGEGT in the germline V gene. The CDR3 DNA reads TGTGCCAGCAGTTACGCAGGATCCAACTATGGCTACACCTTC. Amino acid sequence: CASSYAGSNYGYTF.

The V gene is TRBV4-3, the J gene TRBJ2-1; TRBD2 matches at 7 bases. The CDR3 contains 19 residues. V lost 2 bases to trimming and J lost 2 bases; unmatched junction nucleotides: 15. CDR1 is LGHNA and CDR2 is YSLEER in the germline V gene. The DNA for the CDR3 is TGCGCCAGCAGCCAATCGAGGACCCGGGGGGTAGGGACCTACAATGAGCAGTTCTTC. Residues: CASSQSRTRGVGTYNEQFF.

CDR3 sequence reads: CASSSAGNDRGRGEAFF. The CDR3 DNA reads TGCGCCAGCAGCTCGGCGGGGAATGACAGGGGGCGCGGTGAAGCTTTCTTT. J is TRBJ1-1 and V is TRBV5-1; 10 bases are a match to TRBD1. This CDR3 is 17 amino acids long. The V and J ends lost 3 bases and 7 bases, in that order; junction bases with no gene match: 15. Germline CDR1 reads SGHRS; CDR2 reads YFSETQ.

The V gene is TRBV11-3, the J gene TRBJ2-3; D might be TRBD1 (6 bases). This CDR3 has 12 amino acids. V was clipped by 5 bases and J by 3 bases, with 6 bases between them. CDR1 and CDR2 from the germline V gene are SGHNT and YENEEA. The CDR3 spells CASSGQTDTQYF. The CDR3 DNA reads as TGTGCCAGCAGCGGACAGACAGATACGCAGTATTTT.

V is TRBV6-1 and J is TRBJ2-3; a weak D match, TRBD1 (5 bases). The CDR3 runs 16 residues. V lost 3 bases to trimming and J lost 4 bases, with 17 bases between them. Germline-derived CDR1 and CDR2 are MNHNS and SASEGT. For the CDR3, the DNA is TGTGCCAGCAGTGACCGACGGCGGACACAGGCAGATACGCAGTATTTT. Translated, it gives CASSDRRRTQADTQYF.

CDR3 protein: CASIATGFSSYEQYF. The CDR3 DNA reads TGTGCCAGCATCGCGACAGGGTTCAGCTCCTACGAGCAGTACTTC. The rearrangement uses TRBV6-6 and TRBJ2-7; 7 bases are a match to TRBD1. Germline trimming cut 7 bases from V and 0 bases from J; bases unmatched to any gene: 9. CDR1 and CDR2 (germline): MNHNY, SVGAGI (reference sequence). The CDR3 is made up of 15 amino acids.

V and J are TRBV30 and TRBJ2-5, with 7 bases fitting TRBD2. In germline, CDR1 is GTSNPN, CDR2 SVGIG (reference sequence). This CDR3 contains 12 residues. V shed 3 bases and J 4 bases; nucleotides not matched to a gene: 2. This CDR3 reads CAWSASGETQYF. DNA of the CDR3: TGTGCCTGGAGCGCTAGCGGAGAGACCCAGTACTTC.

This chain connects TRBV28 to TRBJ2-6; 7 bases match TRBD1. CDR3 length: 18 residues. V shed 7 bases and J 2 bases; nucleotides not matched to a gene: 14. Germline V gene lookup returns CDR1 MDHEN and CDR2 SYDVKM. CDR3 sequence reads: CASTPTGFFGTGANVLTF. The CDR3 DNA follows: TGTGCCAGCACCCCGACAGGGTTCTTCGGGACTGGGGCCAACGTCCTGACTTTC.

This chain links TRBV7-3 with TRBJ1-1; TRBD1 might be the D (5 bases). The V and J ends lost 1 base and 1 base respectively, with 10 bases between them. Germline CDR1 reads SGHTA; CDR2 reads FQGTGA. The CDR3 is 15 amino acids. CDR3 residues: CASSLNGGENTEAFF. In DNA, the CDR3 is TGTGCCAGCAGCTTAAATGGGGGGGAGAACACTGAAGCTTTCTTT.